A selection of T cell receptor beta chains follows, all from one sample in a study of cytomegalovirus exposure and HLA in healthy donors. TCRdb's copy holds only in-frame clones and misses some; the assay was immunoSEQ multiplex PCR. The sample comprises 120,000 or so clones, more than 80% of which are singletons, and over 2% rests with the top ten. The sample taken for sequencing was PBMCs. These receptors were obtained from a man younger than 45 in good health and CMV-seronegative. Both conserved end residues are part of each CDR3. A D gene is named only where the DNA matches it firmly. For some rows the clone size is stated as once, few or many, or as a class when expanded; others skip it.

j_gene | v_gene | abundance | d_gene | CDR3aa | CDR3nt
TRBJ2-2 | TRBV6-5 | - | TRBD2 | CASSYGLAENTGELFF | TGTGCCAGCAGTTACGGGCTAGCGGAGAACACCGGGGAGCTGTTTTTT
TRBJ2-7 | TRBV9 | - | - | CASSVAARGNEQYF | TGTGCCAGCAGCGTGGCCGCCAGGGGAAACGAGCAGTACTTC
TRBJ2-2 | TRBV7-9 | - | TRBD2 | CASSQGLAINTGELFF | TGTGCCAGCAGCCAGGGACTAGCGATAAACACCGGGGAGCTGTTTTTT
TRBJ1-2 | TRBV30 | - | - | CALRGNNYGYTF | TGTGCCTTAAGGGGGAATAACTATGGCTACACCTTC
TRBJ1-4 | TRBV7-6 | - | - | CASSPQAATNEKLFF | TGTGCCAGCAGCCCGCAAGCTGCAACTAATGAAAAACTGTTTTTT
TRBJ2-3 | TRBV2 | - | TRBD2 | CASGRLAVTDTQYF | TGTGCCAGCGGGAGACTAGCTGTTACAGATACGCAGTATTTT
TRBJ2-7 | TRBV19 | once | TRBD2 | CASSIDLSAGARYEQYF | TGTGCCAGTAGTATAGATCTCAGCGCGGGAGCCCGCTACGAGCAGTACTTC
TRBJ2-3 | TRBV5-6 | - | - | CASRPAGMRLSSTDTQYF | TGTGCCAGCAGACCCGCGGGGATGAGACTGAGCAGCACAGATACGCAGTATTTT
TRBJ2-7 | TRBV6-5 | few | - | CASSYSSGVYEQYF | TGTGCCAGCAGTTACTCATCGGGGGTTTACGAGCAGTACTTC
TRBJ2-7 | TRBV29-1 | few | - | CSVGGEYEQYF | TGCAGCGTTGGGGGGGAGTACGAGCAGTACTTC
TRBJ2-7 | TRBV19 | - | TRBD2 | CASSISPGGPYEQYF | TGTGCCAGTAGTATTTCCCCGGGAGGTCCCTACGAGCAGTACTTC